A selection of T cell receptor beta chains follows, all from one sample in a study of shared clonotypes between healthy human individuals. Clones were read by immunoSEQ multiplex PCR, and TCRdb kept only the in-frame ones, dropping some. The table has a few million clones, less than 95% seen once. The sequenced sample consisted of naive CD4+ T cells from PBMCs. These receptors all come from a young man in good health. Some clones in this sample may be carry-over from other donors' samples. CDR3s include the opening cysteine and the closing phenylalanine or tryptophan. D genes are given only for firm matches. Clone size, where shown, is once, few, many, or a class for clones that have expanded.

v_gene	j_gene	d_gene	abundance	CDR3nt	CDR3aa
TRBV5-4	TRBJ1-2	-	-	TGTGCCAGCAGCTTGGAAGTAGGGGCGCGGACCTTC	CASSLEVGARTF
TRBV18	TRBJ2-2	TRBD2	-	TGTGCCAGCTCCCCCGGACTAGCCGGCACCGGGGAGCTGTTTTTT	CASSPGLAGTGELFF
TRBV15	TRBJ2-5	-	-	TGTGCCACCAGCTCTAATAGCTTAGGGGAGACCCAGTACTTC	CATSSNSLGETQYF
TRBV19	TRBJ1-1	-	-	TGTGCCAGTAGTGGGGGACGAGAGAACACTGAAGCTTTCTTT	CASSGGRENTEAFF
TRBV9	TRBJ1-1	-	-	TGTGCCAGCAGCGTTACCAACAGCAGGAACACTGAAGCTTTCTTT	CASSVTNSRNTEAFF
TRBV30	TRBJ1-1	-	few	TGTGCCTGGAGTGTGGGCTCTAACACTGAAGCTTTCTTT	CAWSVGSNTEAFF
TRBV11-3	TRBJ2-7	-	-	TGTGCCAGCAGCGCGGAGGACGAGCAGTACTTC	CASSAEDEQYF
TRBV27	TRBJ1-1	-	-	TGTGCCAGCAGTTCCCGGGGGCGCATGAACACTGAAGCTTTCTTT	CASSSRGRMNTEAFF
TRBV6-1	TRBJ2-3	-	-	TGTGCCAGCAGTGATATTCCCCGGGACTCATTCACAGATACGCAGTATTTT	CASSDIPRDSFTDTQYF
TRBV29-1	TRBJ1-2	TRBD1	-	TGCAGCGTGGCCCGGCAGGGGGGTCGGGCTAACTATGGCTACACCTTC	CSVARQGGRANYGYTF
TRBV4-1	TRBJ2-2	TRBD2	-	TGCGCCAGCAGCCGAGGCCTGCGGACTAGCGGGAGAGCCGGGGAGCTGTTTTTT	CASSRGLRTSGRAGELFF
TRBV4-1	TRBJ1-4	-	-	TGCGCCAGCAGCGATGCGGGTTGGACTAGTGAAAAACTGTTTTTT	CASSDAGWTSEKLFF
TRBV5-1	TRBJ1-3	-	-	TGCGCCAGCAGCCCTACAGGAAACTCTGGAAACACCATATATTTT	CASSPTGNSGNTIYF
TRBV18	TRBJ1-2	-	-	TGTGCCAGCTCACCAAGAGGGGATGGCTACACCTTC	CASSPRGDGYTF
TRBV29-1	TRBJ1-1	-	few	TGCAGCGTTGAATACAGGGTCATGAACACTGAAGCTTTCTTT	CSVEYRVMNTEAFF
TRBV11-2	TRBJ2-2	-	-	TGTGCCAGCGGGGCGGCGAACACCGGGGAGCTGTTTTTT	CASGAANTGELFF
TRBV19	TRBJ2-7	-	-	TGTGCCAGTAGTAGCCACTCCGAACCGCTCTCCTACGAGCAGTACTTC	CASSSHSEPLSYEQYF
TRBV14	TRBJ1-3	-	once	TGTGCCAGCAGCCAAGGACCTCGGGGAGGGCCTATTTCTGGAAACACCATATATTTT	CASSQGPRGGPISGNTIYF
TRBV25-1	TRBJ1-1	TRBD1	-	TGTGCCAGCACCGGACAGGGGGCCACTGAAGCTTTCTTT	CASTGQGATEAFF
TRBV5-1	TRBJ2-3	-	-	TGCGCCAGCAGCTTAGGCCACGGGGATACGCAGTATTTT	CASSLGHGDTQYF
TRBV9	TRBJ2-2	TRBD2	-	TGTGCCAGCAGCCGTACCTTCCTAGCGGGAGCTTTCGGGGAGCTGTTTTTT	CASSRTFLAGAFGELFF
TRBV6-6	TRBJ1-2	-	-	TGTGCCAGCAGTTACTCGAATCAAGGGACTGGCTACACCTTC	CASSYSNQGTGYTF
TRBV9	TRBJ2-1	TRBD1	-	TGTGCCAGCAGCGTAACTTCTGGCGGCAGGGGGACCTACAATGAGCAGTTCTTC	CASSVTSGGRGTYNEQFF
TRBV6-5	TRBJ2-7	-	-	TGTGCCAGCAGTTTCCGGAGTTCCTACGAGCAGTACTTC	CASSFRSSYEQYF
TRBV14	TRBJ2-1	TRBD2	-	TGTGCCAGCAGCCCCGGGACTAGCGGGGGCACGCAGTTCTTC	CASSPGTSGGTQFF
TRBV28	TRBJ2-7	-	-	TGTGCCAGCAGTTTCGGGCTGGCTTACGAGCAGTACTTC	CASSFGLAYEQYF
TRBV11-3	TRBJ2-1	TRBD2	-	TGTGCCAGCAGCGCAAGGACTAGCGGGAGGGCCTACAATGAGCAGTTCTTC	CASSARTSGRAYNEQFF
TRBV29-1	TRBJ2-5	TRBD1	-	TGCAGCGCCCTCCGGACAGGGGCGTACCAAGAGACCCAGTACTTC	CSALRTGAYQETQYF
TRBV4-1	TRBJ2-1	TRBD2	-	TGCGCCAGCAGCCAAGCACTAGCGGACAATGAGCAGTTCTTC	CASSQALADNEQFF
TRBV6-1	TRBJ2-5	-	-	TGTGCCAGCAGGATCAACGGACAGCGAGAGACCCAGTACTTC	CASRINGQRETQYF
TRBV5-6	TRBJ2-5	-	-	TGTGCCAGCAGTCGGGACCCGGGTAAGACCCAGTACTTC	CASSRDPGKTQYF
TRBV15	TRBJ2-7	-	-	TGTGCCACCAGCCTGGGGGACTCAACGAACTACGAGCAGTACTTC	CATSLGDSTNYEQYF